These T cell receptor beta chains were read from a single sample in a study of early T cells in non-severe SARS-CoV-2 infection. TCRdb reprocessed the 5' RACE reads with MiXCR, giving one entry per CDR3 protein. The profile shows some 57,000 distinct CDR3 sequences, 8.7% of them singletons. Material: whole blood, obtained at baseline. These TCRs come from an adult who was a healthcare worker with PCR-confirmed SARS-CoV-2 infection or an uninfected control (not recorded which). Each CDR3 is given with its conserved first and last residue. A D gene is named only where the DNA matches it firmly. For some rows the clone size is stated as once, few or many, or as a class when expanded; others skip it.

J gene	V gene	D gene	clone size	CDR3 protein	CDR3 DNA
TRBJ2-5	TRBV18	-	few	CASSPPSSERDQYF	TGTGCCAGCTCACCACCAAGCAGCGAAAGGGACCAGTACTTC
TRBJ2-3	TRBV30	-	many	CAWSVGTDTQYF	TGTGCCTGGAGTGTAGGAACGGATACGCAGTATTTT
TRBJ2-5	TRBV27	-	few	CASSAIQTQETQYF	TGTGCCAGCAGTGCCATCCAGACTCAAGAGACCCAGTACTTC
TRBJ2-7	TRBV29-1	TRBD1	-	CSVEDSPGGSYEQYF	TGCAGCGTTGAAGATAGCCCAGGGGGCTCGTACGAGCAGTACTTC
TRBJ1-3	TRBV18	-	many	CASSQGIRDTGNTIYF	TGTGCCAGCTCACAAGGGATCAGAGATACTGGAAACACCATATATTTT
TRBJ2-1	TRBV7-3	TRBD2	few	CASSLSSGRRNEQFF	TGTGCCAGCAGCTTAAGTAGCGGGAGAAGGAATGAGCAGTTCTTC
TRBJ2-7	TRBV3-1	TRBD2	-	CASSQGGLAGYEQYF	TGTGCCAGCAGCCAAGGGGGACTAGCGGGATACGAGCAGTACTTC
TRBJ2-1	TRBV5-1	-	many	CASSFSYNEQFF	TGCGCCAGCAGCTTTTCCTACAATGAGCAGTTCTTC
TRBJ2-1	TRBV5-1	-	-	CASSSGPPSGEQFF	TGCGCCAGCAGTTCAGGACCACCTTCGGGTGAGCAGTTCTTC
TRBJ2-7	TRBV13	TRBD2	few	CASSLIAGALSGEQYF	TGTGCCAGCAGCTTAATAGCGGGAGCGCTTTCGGGGGAGCAGTACTTC
TRBJ2-5	TRBV3-1	-	few	CASSQGPRGGEETQYF	TGTGCCAGCAGCCAAGGGCCTAGGGGGGGAGAAGAGACCCAGTACTTC
TRBJ2-3	TRBV7-9	-	-	CATSPPLGAAPDTQYF	TGTGCCACCAGCCCTCCACTAGGCGCGGCCCCAGATACGCAGTATTTT
TRBJ2-1	TRBV20-1	TRBD2	-	CSARGPSGENNEQFF	TGCAGTGCTAGAGGGCCTAGCGGGGAAAACAATGAGCAGTTCTTC
TRBJ1-1	TRBV4-2	TRBD1	many	CASSPYEQGIAEAFF	TGTGCCAGCAGCCCTTATGAACAGGGGATCGCTGAAGCTTTCTTT
TRBJ2-5	TRBV5-4	TRBD1	-	CASSWDRQETQYF	TGTGCCAGCAGCTGGGACAGGCAAGAGACCCAGTACTTC
TRBJ2-3	TRBV29-1	-	many	CSGHLGPSTDTQYF	TGCAGCGGTCACCTAGGACCGAGCACAGATACGCAGTATTTT
TRBJ2-5	TRBV4-2	TRBD1	-	CASSQVTGVETQYF	TGTGCCAGCAGCCAAGTAACAGGGGTGGAGACCCAGTACTTC
TRBJ2-7	TRBV20-1	-	few	CSAPLPWDDEQYF	TGCAGTGCTCCTCTGCCCTGGGACGACGAGCAGTACTTC
TRBJ2-7	TRBV2	-	-	CASTRKGPSYEQYF	TGTGCCAGCACCAGGAAGGGGCCCTCCTACGAGCAGTACTTC
TRBJ2-1	TRBV7-9	-	few	CASSVIDEQFF	TGTGCCAGCAGCGTCATCGATGAGCAGTTCTTC
TRBJ1-3	TRBV6-5	-	-	CASSYDWKEARKHSGNTIYF	TGTGCCAGCAGTTATGATTGGAAGGAGGCTAGGAAGCACTCTGGAAACACCATATATTTT
TRBJ2-2	TRBV2	TRBD1	-	CASRQGEGTGELFF	TGTGCCAGCCGACAGGGGGAAGGCACCGGGGAGCTGTTTTTT
TRBJ2-1	TRBV5-4	TRBD1	few	CASSSGDRGNEQFF	TGTGCCAGCAGCTCGGGAGACAGGGGTAATGAGCAGTTCTTC
TRBJ2-7	TRBV5-1	-	-	CASSLMDTTYEQYF	TGCGCCAGCAGCTTGATGGACACCACCTACGAGCAGTACTTC
TRBJ2-7	TRBV21-1	-	-	CASSGTRDFPYEQYF	TGTGCCAGCAGCGGCACCAGGGACTTTCCCTACGAGCAGTACTTC
TRBJ2-5	TRBV2	-	few	CASRKTSGETQYF	TGTGCCAGCAGGAAGACAAGTGGAGAGACCCAGTACTTC
TRBJ1-1	TRBV13	-	few	CASSLGTRPTEAFF	TGTGCCAGCAGCTTGGGGACAAGGCCGACTGAAGCTTTCTTT
TRBJ1-1	TRBV14	TRBD1	few	CASRDRQIGTEAFF	TGTGCCAGCAGGGACAGGCAAATCGGCACTGAAGCTTTCTTT
TRBJ2-5	TRBV7-9	-	few	CAARDSSETQYF	TGTGCGGCTAGGGACTCCTCAGAGACCCAGTACTTC
TRBJ1-3	TRBV12-3/TRBV12-4	-	-	CASSFTGGAGNTIYF	TGTGCCAGCAGTTTTACGGGGGGAGCTGGAAACACCATATATTTT
TRBJ2-1	TRBV2	TRBD1	few	CAGRDRGYNEQFF	TGTGCCGGCCGGGACAGGGGCTACAATGAGCAGTTCTTC
TRBJ2-7	TRBV12-3/TRBV12-4	TRBD1	-	CASSFFGQGAGYEQYF	TGTGCCAGCAGTTTTTTCGGACAGGGGGCAGGATACGAGCAGTACTTC
TRBJ2-7	TRBV11-3	-	-	CASSLARSRPGSNEQYF	TGTGCCAGCAGCTTAGCGAGGAGCCGTCCAGGTTCTAACGAGCAGTACTTC
TRBJ2-1	TRBV4-1	TRBD1	-	CASSQDEGATYNEQFF	TGCGCCAGCAGCCAAGACGAGGGGGCTACCTACAATGAGCAGTTCTTC
TRBJ1-6	TRBV7-8	TRBD1	few	CASSLAKGQTGNSPLHF	TGTGCCAGCAGCTTGGCAAAAGGACAGACAGGGAATTCACCCCTCCACTTT
TRBJ1-1	TRBV5-1	TRBD1	many	CASRPWDSMNTEAFF	TGCGCCAGCAGACCATGGGACAGTATGAACACTGAAGCTTTCTTT
TRBJ1-5	TRBV30	TRBD1	few	CAWSIGTGYSNQPQHF	TGTGCCTGGAGTATCGGGACAGGCTATAGCAATCAGCCCCAGCATTTT
TRBJ1-1	TRBV12-3/TRBV12-4	-	few	CASSSYLLLGNTEAFF	TGTGCCAGCAGCTCATACCTACTCCTTGGGAACACTGAAGCTTTCTTT
TRBJ2-3	TRBV7-2	-	few	CASSFDDRLQDTQYF	TGTGCCAGCAGCTTCGACGACAGACTACAGGATACGCAGTATTTT
TRBJ2-3	TRBV27	-	few	CASSRPGLADTQYF	TGTGCCAGCAGCCGCCCGGGGCTGGCAGATACGCAGTATTTT
TRBJ2-2	TRBV19	TRBD1	few	CASSIGQGLTGELFF	TGTGCCAGTAGTATCGGACAGGGTTTGACCGGGGAGCTGTTTTTT